These 23 T cell receptor beta chains were sequenced from one sample in a study of tumor-infiltrating lymphocytes in localized non-small cell lung cancer (dated by TCRdb to the early 2020s). Preparation of the library involved the immunoSEQ multiplex PCR assay. Drawn from immuneACCESS, this table holds only the in-frame rearrangements with V and J called that TCRdb kept. Clones are partly lost; checked studies trace under half to an unresolved V gene and leave the rest unexplained. In this sample the table shows some 30,000 clones, approximately 83% of which occur a single time. Under 2.5% of the sample lies in the top ten. What was sequenced was lung tumor tissue. The receptors shown here come from a human donor with non-small cell lung cancer.

The chain joins TRBV15 to TRBJ2-2; 11 bases are shared with TRBD1. J was trimmed by 5 bases and V by 8 bases; bases with no gene match: 10. Germline CDR1 LNHNV, CDR2 YYDKDF (reference sequence). The CDR3 consists of 16 residues. The CDR3 region is CATAPGQGVLTGELFF. The DNA for the CDR3 is TGTGCCACCGCGCCGGGACAGGGGGTATTAACCGGGGAGCTGTTTTTT.

The rearrangement links TRBV19 to TRBJ1-2; 11 bases agree with TRBD1. Trimming at V came to 5 bases and at J to 4 bases, leaving 6 bases not matched to a gene. The germline V gene has CDR1 LNHDA and CDR2 SQIVND (reference sequence). The CDR3 extends over 15 amino acids. In DNA, the CDR3 is TGTGCCAGTAGTGACGGGACAGGGGGGCCCTATGGCTACACCTTC. Encoded protein: CASSDGTGGPYGYTF.

Remarks on this clone: This specimen includes other DNA sequences encoding the same CDR3. The chain employs TRBV7-2 and TRBJ1-5, with TRBD1 matching over 8 bases. Trimming at V came to 4 bases and at J to 1 base, leaving 3 bases not matched to a gene. Germline values: CDR1 SGHTA, CDR2 FQGNSA. This CDR3 region has 15 residues. The CDR3 protein is CASSSRDRSNQPQHF. The CDR3 DNA reads TGTGCCAGCAGCTCCCGGGACAGGAGCAATCAGCCCCAGCATTTT.

The chain recombines TRBV9 with TRBJ1-6, with D maybe TRBD1 (6 bases). Per the germline V gene, CDR1 is SGDLS and CDR2 is YYNGEE. Trimming pared 4 bases from V and 5 bases from J, leaving 10 bases between. The CDR3 consists of 14 residues. CDR3: CASSPGVDNSPLHF. The CDR3 DNA reads as TGTGCCAGCAGCCCAGGGGTCGATAATTCACCCCTCCACTTT.

The J gene is TRBJ2-7, the V gene TRBV7-2; unclear D gene. Germline lookup yields CDR1 SGHTA and CDR2 FQGNSA. Trimming pared 3 bases from V and 3 bases from J, leaving 9 bases between. The CDR3 consists of 13 residues. The CDR3 DNA reads as TGTGCCAGCAGCTTCGCGAGCCTCTACGAGCAGTACTTC. Amino acids: CASSFASLYEQYF.

This sequence joins TRBV9 and TRBJ2-3; D might be TRBD2 (6 bases). V was trimmed by 4 bases and J by 2 bases, leaving 17 bases between them. The germline V gene has CDR1 SGDLS and CDR2 YYNGEE. This CDR3 is 16 amino acids long. The CDR3 DNA follows: TGTGCCAGCAGCCCCCGGTGGGGGGAAGCCACAGATACGCAGTATTTT. Encoded protein: CASSPRWGEATDTQYF.

The chain links TRBV9 to TRBJ2-4; D tentatively reads TRBD1 or TRBD2 (5 bases each). The germline V gene encodes CDR1 SGDLS and CDR2 YYNGEE. Trimming removed 2 bases from V and 7 bases from J, with 13 bases in between. The CDR3 sequence is 14 residues long. CDR3 protein: CASSVRDGMNIQYF. Here the CDR3 DNA reads TGTGCCAGCAGCGTCCGGGACGGGATGAACATTCAGTACTTC. The full variable domain, rest sourced from reference TRBV9 and TRBJ2-4, is DSGVTQTPKHLITATGQRVTLRCSPRSGDLSVYWYQQSLDQGLQFLIQYYNGEERAKGNILERFSAQQFPDLHSELNLSSLELGDSALYFCASSVRDGMNIQYFGAGTRLSVL.

This chain joins TRBV9 and TRBJ2-3; possibly TRBD2 for D (6 bases). Germline lookup yields CDR1 SGDLS and CDR2 YYNGEE. The V gene lost 4 bases and the J gene lost 1 base, with 10 bases spanning the gap. This CDR3 region has 14 residues. The CDR3 region is CASSLWGGTDTQYF. In DNA, the CDR3 is TGTGCCAGCAGCCTCTGGGGGGGCACAGATACGCAGTATTTT.

This chain connects TRBV10-3 to TRBJ2-2; D is tentatively TRBD1 or TRBD2 (5 bases each). Trimming left V 2 bases short and J 4 bases short, with 29 bases between. The germline CDR1 and CDR2 sequences are ENHRY and SYGVKD. The CDR3 contains 21 residues. This CDR3 is CAISEITLTTVGVGGTGELFF. The DNA of the CDR3 is TGTGCCATCAGTGAGATTACCTTAACGACTGTTGGGGTTGGGGGCACCGGGGAGCTGTTTTTT.

The chain joins TRBV7-2 to TRBJ2-7; 7 nucleotides line up with TRBD2. The germline V gene encodes CDR1 SGHTA and CDR2 FQGNSA. The V and J ends lost 4 bases and 2 bases, in that order; junction bases with no gene match: 8. The CDR3 runs 15 residues. CDR3 in amino acids: CASSYKRGETYEQYF. For the CDR3, the DNA is TGTGCCAGCAGCTACAAGCGGGGAGAGACCTACGAGCAGTACTTC.

CDR3 sequence (DNA): TGCGCCAGCAGCCAAGCCCCGGGGAGTGAGCAGTTCTTC. Its protein is CASSQAPGSEQFF. This chain links TRBV4-3 with TRBJ2-1; a possible D gene is TRBD2 (5 bases). This CDR3 region has 13 residues. The germline V gene encodes CDR1 LGHNA and CDR2 YSLEER. V lost 1 base and J 9 bases, leaving 10 bases between the germline ends.

The chain employs TRBV6-4 and TRBJ1-5; no firm D call. V shed 4 bases and J shed 5 bases, with 9 bases lying between them. Germline assignment: CDR1 MRHNA and CDR2 SNTAGT. The CDR3 extends over 13 amino acids. The CDR3 nucleotides are TGTGCCAGCAGTGTACGGGCGGATCAGCCCCAGCATTTT. The encoded protein is CASSVRADQPQHF.

The chain links TRBV6-1 to TRBJ1-2; D might be TRBD1 (6 bases). V was trimmed by 0 bases and J by 5 bases, leaving 13 bases between them. The germline V gene encodes CDR1 MNHNS and CDR2 SASEGT. CDR3 length: 15 residues. CDR3 residues: CASSEAGGALYGYTF. CDR3 nucleotides: TGTGCCAGCAGTGAAGCGGGGGGGGCGCTTTATGGCTACACCTTC.

This sequence joins TRBV7-2 and TRBJ1-5, with unresolved D. The CDR3 has 16 amino acids. V shed 1 base and J shed 0 bases, with 10 bases lying between them. Germline CDR1 SGHTA, CDR2 FQGNSA. CDR3: CASSLGQVYSNQPQHF. The CDR3 DNA reads TGTGCCAGCAGCTTAGGTCAGGTTTATAGCAATCAGCCCCAGCATTTT.

This chain links TRBV10-3 with TRBJ1-3; D gene unclear. V lost 6 bases and J 0 bases, leaving 6 bases between the germline ends. The CDR3 extends over 13 amino acids. Germline CDR1 is ENHRY and CDR2 is SYGVKD. The CDR3 is CAISLNSGNTIYF. The CDR3 nucleotides are TGTGCCATCAGCCTCAACTCTGGAAACACCATATATTTT.

The chain uses TRBV18 and TRBJ1-2, with D possibly TRBD1 on 6 matching bases. This CDR3 has 14 residues. V was pared by 6 bases and J by 6 bases, with 17 bases between. Germline lookup yields CDR1 KGHSH and CDR2 LQKENI. In DNA, the CDR3 is TGTGCCAGCTCCCGCGGACAGAAGTCGGATGGCTACACCTTC. Protein: CASSRGQKSDGYTF.

This clone was counted only a few times. The chain links TRBV18 to TRBJ2-1; D remains unclear. The CDR3 runs to 11 residues. Trimming took 2 bases from V and 9 from J, leaving 5 bases between them. Germline loops: CDR1 KGHSH, CDR2 LQKENI. This CDR3 is CASSPGSEQFF. The CDR3 region has the DNA TGTGCCAGCTCACCAGGTAGTGAGCAGTTCTTC. The variable domain in full, completed from reference TRBV18 and TRBJ2-1, reads NAGVMQNPRHLVRRRGQEARLRCSPMKGHSHVYWYRQLPEEGLKFMVYLQKENIIDESGMPKERFSAEFPKEGPSILRIQQVVRGDSAAYFCASSPGSEQFFGPGTRLTVL.

J is TRBJ2-5 and V is TRBV5-1, with TRBD2 matching 11 bases. This CDR3 has 16 residues. J gave up 2 bases and V 0 bases, and 3 bases lay outside the gene matches. Looked up from germline, CDR1 is SGHRS and CDR2 is YFSETQ. The CDR3 region has the DNA TGCGCCAGCAGCTTGGGGGCTAGCGGGGGGCAAGAGACCCAGTACTTC. This codes for CASSLGASGGQETQYF.

Only one count was recorded for this clone. The chain employs TRBV30 and TRBJ2-1, with D tentatively TRBD1 (6 bases). Germline V gene sequence: CDR1 GTSNPN, CDR2 SVGIG (reference sequence). CDR3 length: 11 residues. Deletions cut 3 bases from V and 12 bases from J, with 12 bases between. CDR3 loop: CAWRRDTTQFF. The CDR3 coding sequence is TGTGCCTGGAGGAGGGACACAACGCAGTTCTTC.

The chain employs TRBV10-3 and TRBJ2-7; 8 bases map to TRBD1. The CDR3 runs to 13 residues. Trimming at V came to 6 bases and at J to 4 bases, leaving 5 bases not matched to a gene. Germline CDR1 is ENHRY and CDR2 is SYGVKD. DNA for the CDR3: TGTGCCATCAGCCGGACAGGGAGATACGAGCAGTACTTC. Its protein is CAISRTGRYEQYF.

This clone appeared a few times. Here the CDR3 reads CASSQDPPMVAGGPTQYF. As DNA, the CDR3 is TGTGCCAGCAGCCAAGATCCTCCGATGGTAGCGGGGGGGCCGACGCAGTATTTT. V gene TRBV4-2 combines with J gene TRBJ2-3, with TRBD2 identical over 11 bases. The CDR3 runs to 18 residues. CDR1 and CDR2 (germline): LGHNA, YNFKEQ. V lost 0 bases and J lost 9; bases outside the gene matches: 14.

The V call is TRBV2, the J call TRBJ1-1; maybe TRBD1 (5 bases). Trimming cost V 5 bases and J 1 base, with 11 bases left between them. Germline lookup yields CDR1 SNHLY and CDR2 FYNNEI. The CDR3 covers 14 residues. In DNA form, the CDR3 reads TGTGCCAGCAGTTATCGTCAGGGGAACACTGAAGCTTTCTTT. This codes for CASSYRQGNTEAFF.

The rearrangement joins TRBV6-1 to TRBJ2-2; the match to TRBD2 covers 7 bases. Losses at the gene ends were 4 bases for V and 1 base for J; bases not matched to a gene: 3. Germline V CDR1 and CDR2: MNHNS, SASEGT. This CDR3 has 15 amino acids. CDR3 sequence: CASSGGLGNTGELFF. As DNA, the CDR3 is TGTGCCAGCAGTGGAGGACTAGGGAACACCGGGGAGCTGTTTTTT.